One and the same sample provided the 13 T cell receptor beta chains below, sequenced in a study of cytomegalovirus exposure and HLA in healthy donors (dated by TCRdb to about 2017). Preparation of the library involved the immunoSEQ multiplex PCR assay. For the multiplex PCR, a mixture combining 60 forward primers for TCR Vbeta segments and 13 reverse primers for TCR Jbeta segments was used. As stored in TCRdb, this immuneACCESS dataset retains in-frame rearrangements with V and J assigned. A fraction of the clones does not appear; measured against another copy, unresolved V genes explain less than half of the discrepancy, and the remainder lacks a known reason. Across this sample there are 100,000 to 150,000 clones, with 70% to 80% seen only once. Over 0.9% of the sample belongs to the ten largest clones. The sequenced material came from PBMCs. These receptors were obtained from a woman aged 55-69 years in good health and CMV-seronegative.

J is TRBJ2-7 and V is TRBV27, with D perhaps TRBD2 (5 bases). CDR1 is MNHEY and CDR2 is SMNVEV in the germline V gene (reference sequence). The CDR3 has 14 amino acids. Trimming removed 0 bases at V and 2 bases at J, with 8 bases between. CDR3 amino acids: CASSLSRVTYEQYF. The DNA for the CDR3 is TGTGCCAGCAGTTTATCGAGGGTTACCTACGAGCAGTACTTC.

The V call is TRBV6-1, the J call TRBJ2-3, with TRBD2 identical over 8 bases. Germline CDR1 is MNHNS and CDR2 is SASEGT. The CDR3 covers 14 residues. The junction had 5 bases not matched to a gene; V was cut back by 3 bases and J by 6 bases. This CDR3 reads CASSDAGGPDTQYF. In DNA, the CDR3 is TGTGCCAGCAGTGACGCGGGAGGCCCGGATACGCAGTATTTT.

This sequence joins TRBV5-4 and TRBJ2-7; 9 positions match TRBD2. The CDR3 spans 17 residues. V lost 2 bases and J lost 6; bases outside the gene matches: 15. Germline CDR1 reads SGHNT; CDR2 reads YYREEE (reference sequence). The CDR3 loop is CASSLRVAGVVVGEQYF. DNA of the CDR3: TGTGCCAGCAGCTTACGGGTAGCGGGAGTGGTTGTAGGCGAGCAGTACTTC.

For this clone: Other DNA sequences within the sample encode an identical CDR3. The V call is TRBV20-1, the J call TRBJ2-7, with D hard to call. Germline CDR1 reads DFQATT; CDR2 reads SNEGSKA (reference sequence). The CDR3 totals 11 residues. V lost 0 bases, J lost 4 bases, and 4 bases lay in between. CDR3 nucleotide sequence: TGCAGTGCTAGAGACACTTACGAGCAGTACTTC. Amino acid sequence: CSARDTYEQYF.

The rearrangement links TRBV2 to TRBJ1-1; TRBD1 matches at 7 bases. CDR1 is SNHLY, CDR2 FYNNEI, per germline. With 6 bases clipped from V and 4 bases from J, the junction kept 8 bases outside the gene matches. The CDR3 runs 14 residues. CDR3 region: CASRITGASTEAFF. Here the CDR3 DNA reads TGTGCCAGCAGAATAACAGGGGCTTCCACTGAAGCTTTCTTT.

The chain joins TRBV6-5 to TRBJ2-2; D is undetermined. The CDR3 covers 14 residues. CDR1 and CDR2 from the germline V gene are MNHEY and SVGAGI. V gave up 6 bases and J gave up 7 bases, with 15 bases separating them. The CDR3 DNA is TGTGCCAGCAGCGACGGATTCAGAGGCGGGGAGCTGTTTTTT. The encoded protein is CASSDGFRGGELFF.

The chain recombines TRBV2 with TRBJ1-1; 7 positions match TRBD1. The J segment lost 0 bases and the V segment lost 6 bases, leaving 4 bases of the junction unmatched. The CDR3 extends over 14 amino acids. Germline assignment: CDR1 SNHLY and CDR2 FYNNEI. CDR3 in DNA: TGTGCCAGCAGAGCGACAGGGTTGAACACTGAAGCTTTCTTT. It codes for CASRATGLNTEAFF.

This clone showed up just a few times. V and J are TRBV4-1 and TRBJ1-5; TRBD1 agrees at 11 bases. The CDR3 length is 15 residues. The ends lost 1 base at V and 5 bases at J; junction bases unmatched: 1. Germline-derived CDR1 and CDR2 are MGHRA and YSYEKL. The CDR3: CASSQGDRGYQPQHF. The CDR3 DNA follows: TGCGCCAGCAGCCAAGGGGACAGGGGGTATCAGCCCCAGCATTTT.

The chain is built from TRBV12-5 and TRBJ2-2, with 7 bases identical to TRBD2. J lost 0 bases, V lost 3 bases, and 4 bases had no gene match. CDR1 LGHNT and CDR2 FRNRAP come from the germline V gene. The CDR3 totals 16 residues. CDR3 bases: TGTGCTAGTGGTTTCTCTAGCGGTACGAACACCGGGGAGCTGTTTTTT. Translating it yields CASGFSSGTNTGELFF.

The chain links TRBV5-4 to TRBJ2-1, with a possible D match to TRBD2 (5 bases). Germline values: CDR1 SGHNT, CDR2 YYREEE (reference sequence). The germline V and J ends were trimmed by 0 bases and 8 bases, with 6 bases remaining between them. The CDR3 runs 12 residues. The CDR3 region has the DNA TGTGCCAGCAGCTTGGGGACTTATGAGCAGTTCTTC. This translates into CASSLGTYEQFF. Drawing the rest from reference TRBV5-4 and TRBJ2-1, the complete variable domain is ETGVTQSPTHLIKTRGQQVTLRCSSQSGHNTVSWYQQALGQGPQFIFQYYREEENGRGNFPPRFSGLQFPNYSSELNVNALELDDSALYLCASSLGTYEQFFGPGTRLTVL.

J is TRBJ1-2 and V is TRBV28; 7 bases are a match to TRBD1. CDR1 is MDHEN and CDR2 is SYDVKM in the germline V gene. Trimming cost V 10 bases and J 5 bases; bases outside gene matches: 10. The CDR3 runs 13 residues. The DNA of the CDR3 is TGTGCCACCGTCCGCGACAGGGCATATGGCTACACCTTC. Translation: CATVRDRAYGYTF.

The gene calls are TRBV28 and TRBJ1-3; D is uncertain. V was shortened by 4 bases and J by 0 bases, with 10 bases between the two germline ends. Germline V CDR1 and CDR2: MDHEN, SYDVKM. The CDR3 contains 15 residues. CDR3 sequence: CASSSTETSGNTIYF. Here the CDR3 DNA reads TGTGCCAGCAGTTCCACAGAAACCTCTGGAAACACCATATATTTT.

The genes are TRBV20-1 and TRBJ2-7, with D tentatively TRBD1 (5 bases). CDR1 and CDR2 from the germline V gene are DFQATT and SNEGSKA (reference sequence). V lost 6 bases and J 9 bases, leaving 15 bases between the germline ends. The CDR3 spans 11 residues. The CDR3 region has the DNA TGCAGTGCGCCGACAGTTTTGGGGCAGTACTTC. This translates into CSAPTVLGQYF.